This T cell receptor beta chain is from a study of chemoradiotherapy in HPV16-positive cancers. Looked up from germline, CDR1 is SGHDT and CDR2 is YYEEEE. V shed 1 base and J shed 2 bases, with 6 bases lying between them. The CDR3 runs to 14 residues. Generated by immunoSEQ multiplex PCR, the TCRdb table keeps only in-frame clones and is missing some. The table lists fewer than 20,000 clones, roughly 82% of them singletons. This chain links TRBV5-6 with TRBJ1-4; unclear D gene. Sequences were derived from blood, sampled from a patient who underwent chemoradiotherapy. This sequence was found in a human donor with HPV-associated anogenital cancer. DNA of the CDR3: TGTGCCAGCAGCTTGAAGGGTACTAATGAAAAACTGTTTTTT. Residues: CASSLKGTNEKLFF.